A single sample is the source of the 17 T cell receptor beta chains below, sequenced in a study of CD8+ T cells in alopecia areata. cDNA reverse transcribed from extracted RNA served as the sequencing template. Assay: immunoSEQ multiplex PCR; the TCRdb copy retains only in-frame clones and omits some. The sample records over 150,000 clones, around half being singletons. Treatment denoted: oral pan-JAK inhibitor, 5-10 mg twice daily. The input for sequencing was CD8+ T cells sorted from blood, taken at week 24, from a patient treated with tofacitinib. These receptors came from a human donor with alopecia areata.

J is TRBJ1-5 and V is TRBV6-1; D gene unclear. Germline CDR1 is MNHNS and CDR2 is SASEGT. This CDR3 is built from 15 residues. Between the trimmed V and J ends, which lost 6 bases and 0 bases, there was a span of 12 bases. The CDR3 here is CASRETVYSNQPQHF. CDR3 in DNA: TGTGCCAGCAGAGAAACAGTTTATAGCAATCAGCCCCAGCATTTT.

The V call is TRBV10-2, the J call TRBJ2-3; perhaps D is TRBD1 or TRBD2 (6 bases each). CDR3 length: 16 residues. From germline, CDR1 is WSHSY and CDR2 SAAADI. V gave up 3 bases and J gave up 0 bases, with 13 bases separating them. In DNA, the CDR3 is TGCGCCAGCAGTGATATAGGGGGGCTGAGCACAGATACGCAGTATTTT. Translating gives CASSDIGGLSTDTQYF.

The rearrangement links TRBV13 to TRBJ2-3, with D possibly being TRBD1 or TRBD2 (5 bases each). This CDR3 has 14 amino acids. Germline CDR1 reads PRHDT; CDR2 reads FYEKMQ (reference sequence). Trimming removed 5 bases from V and 3 bases from J, with 12 bases in between. The CDR3 DNA reads as TGTGCCAGCAGCCAGGGCTGGGGGACAGATACGCAGTATTTT. Protein sequence: CASSQGWGTDTQYF.

A few counts support this clone. V is TRBV7-3 and J is TRBJ2-2, with D perhaps TRBD2 (5 bases). This CDR3 contains 14 residues. V was pared by 5 bases and J by 6 bases, with 13 bases between. Germline CDR1 SGHTA, CDR2 FQGTGA. The DNA of the CDR3 is TGTGCCAGCAGCGTAGGACTGGGCGCCGGGGAGCTGTTTTTT. Its translation is CASSVGLGAGELFF.

This clone was seen at least ten times. V and J are TRBV19 and TRBJ2-4; TRBD1 aligns across 7 bases. The CDR3 contains 16 residues. Trimming cost V 7 bases and J 2 bases; bases outside gene matches: 11. Germline values: CDR1 LNHDA, CDR2 SQIVND (reference sequence). The CDR3, as DNA: TGTGCCAGTACCCGAGGGACAGCAAGTTCCAAAAACATTCAGTACTTC. It codes for CASTRGTASSKNIQYF.

The V call is TRBV4-3, the J call TRBJ2-5, with D possibly TRBD1 on 7 matching bases. Germline V CDR1 and CDR2: LGHNA, YSLEER. The CDR3 sequence is 15 residues long. Trimming stripped 0 bases from V and 3 bases from J, with 11 bases between. CDR3 in DNA: TGCGCCAGCAGCCAAGAGGAGGGGGCGAAAGAGACCCAGTACTTC. This codes for CASSQEEGAKETQYF.

The gene calls are TRBV9 and TRBJ2-1, with D unclear. V was pared by 8 bases and J by 5 bases, with 8 bases between. This CDR3 is built from 11 residues. Looked up from germline, CDR1 is SGDLS and CDR2 is YYNGEE. The CDR3 nucleotides read TGTGCCAGTGGCAGAGACAATGAGCAGTTCTTC. This gives the protein CASGRDNEQFF.

This clone was observed a few times. The CDR3 protein is CASSPRGDLNTEAFF. The CDR3 DNA reads as TGCGCCAGCAGTCCCCGGGGAGACTTGAACACTGAAGCTTTCTTT. The chain is built from TRBV23-1 and TRBJ1-1; D uncertain. TRBV23-1 is an ORF for which the function is uncertain. With 4 bases removed from V and 0 bases from J, the gap between germline ends came to 12 bases. CDR3 length: 15 residues.

The chain carries TRBV9 and TRBJ2-4, with TRBD2 matching over 8 bases. The CDR3 spans 14 residues. Germline V CDR1 and CDR2: SGDLS, YYNGEE. The junction had 4 bases not matched to a gene; V was cut back by 0 bases and J by 8 bases. CDR3 residues: CASSVDGGAHIQYF. Written as DNA, the CDR3 is TGTGCCAGCAGCGTAGACGGGGGGGCCCACATTCAGTACTTC.

This rearrangement joins TRBV7-2 to TRBJ1-2; no firm D call. V was cut by 8 bases and J by 2 bases, with 12 bases left in between. The CDR3 consists of 13 residues. Germline V gene sequence: CDR1 SGHTA, CDR2 FQGNSA. The CDR3 loop is CASLTALNYGYTF. The CDR3 nucleotides read TGTGCCAGCTTAACAGCTTTGAACTATGGCTACACCTTC.

This clone was found a few times. This chain joins TRBV7-6 and TRBJ2-1, with 10 bases lining up with TRBD2. CDR1 is SGHVS and CDR2 is FNYEAQ in the germline V gene. V shed 1 base and J 10 bases; nucleotides not matched to a gene: 10. The CDR3 runs 16 residues. The CDR3 region has the DNA TGTGCCAGCAGCTTAGAAGCGGCTAGCGGGGGAACGGAGCAGTTCTTC. This gives the protein CASSLEAASGGTEQFF. The full variable domain, completed using reference TRBV7-6 and TRBJ2-1, is GAGVSQSPRYKVTKRGQDVALRCDPISGHVSLYWYRQALGQGPEFLTYFNYEAQQDKSGLPNDRFSAERPEGSISTLTIQRTEQRDSAMYRCASSLEAASGGTEQFFGPGTRLTVL.

The J gene is TRBJ2-1, the V gene TRBV9; D might be TRBD2 (6 bases). This CDR3 region has 14 residues. CDR1 is SGDLS, CDR2 YYNGEE, per germline. V lost 4 bases to trimming and J lost 3 bases, with 11 bases between them. CDR3 sequence: CASSSGGDYNEQFF. Written as DNA, the CDR3 is TGTGCCAGCAGCTCGGGCGGGGACTACAATGAGCAGTTCTTC. Variable domain in full (rest from reference TRBV9 and TRBJ2-1): DSGVTQTPKHLITATGQRVTLRCSPRSGDLSVYWYQQSLDQGLQFLIQYYNGEERAKGNILERFSAQQFPDLHSELNLSSLELGDSALYFCASSSGGDYNEQFFGPGTRLTVL.

This clone was picked up a small number of times. The chain is built from TRBV29-1 and TRBJ2-5; no clear D. Between the trimmed V and J ends, which lost 6 bases and 11 bases, there was a span of 10 bases. CDR1 and CDR2 from the germline V gene are SQVTM and ANQGSEA. The CDR3 sequence is 9 residues long. CDR3 sequence: CSVDSQQYF. The CDR3 DNA sequence: TGCAGCGTCGACTCCCAACAGTACTTC.

This chain connects TRBV6-6 to TRBJ1-2, with D perhaps matching TRBD1 (6 bases). V gave up 6 bases and J gave up 0 bases, with 11 bases separating them. There are 14 residues in the CDR3. Germline assignment: CDR1 MNHNY and CDR2 SVGAGI (reference sequence). CDR3 residues: CASRTDRANYGYTF. CDR3 sequence (DNA): TGTGCCAGCAGAACGGACAGAGCTAACTATGGCTACACCTTC.

The chain links TRBV25-1 to TRBJ2-2; no reliable D call. Germline-derived CDR1 and CDR2 are MGHDK and SYGVNS. There are 15 residues in the CDR3. The V and J ends lost 3 bases and 2 bases respectively, with 10 bases between them. The DNA for the CDR3 is TGTGCCAGCAGTGAGCGGCAGGATAACACCGGGGAGCTGTTTTTT. Its translation is CASSERQDNTGELFF.

Only a few counts were recorded for this clone. This sequence joins TRBV29-1 and TRBJ2-3; 7 nucleotides match TRBD2. V dropped 4 bases and J dropped 4; count of bases not matched to a gene: 2. The CDR3 consists of 12 residues. Germline values: CDR1 SQVTM, CDR2 ANQGSEA. CDR3 sequence: CSVGGGADTQYF. Here the CDR3 DNA reads TGCAGCGTTGGCGGGGGAGCAGATACGCAGTATTTT.

The V and J genes are TRBV30 and TRBJ2-7; 8 nucleotides line up with TRBD1. Trimming removed 5 bases from V and 3 bases from J; junction bases left unmatched: 9. Germline-derived CDR1 and CDR2 are GTSNPN and SVGIG (reference sequence). The CDR3 length is 14 residues. This CDR3 is CAWGAGTGHYEQYF. The CDR3, as DNA: TGTGCCTGGGGGGCCGGGACAGGACACTACGAGCAGTACTTC.